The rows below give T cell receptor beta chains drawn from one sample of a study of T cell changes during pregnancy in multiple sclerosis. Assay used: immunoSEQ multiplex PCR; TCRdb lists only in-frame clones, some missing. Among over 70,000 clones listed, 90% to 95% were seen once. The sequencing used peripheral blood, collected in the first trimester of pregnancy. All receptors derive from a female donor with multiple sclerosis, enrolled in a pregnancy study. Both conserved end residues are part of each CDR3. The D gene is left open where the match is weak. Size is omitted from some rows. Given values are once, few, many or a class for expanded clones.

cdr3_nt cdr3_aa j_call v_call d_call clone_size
TGCGCCAGCAGCCAGGACAGAAGGTCCGGTACGCAGTATTTT CASSQDRRSGTQYF TRBJ2-3 TRBV4-1 - -
TGTGCCAGCAGCGTGAGTGCTTCTGAGCCCCAGCATTTT CASSVSASEPQHF TRBJ1-5 TRBV9 - -
TGTGCCAGCAGTTACCCAATTACAGGGGGGGACAATGAGCAGTTCTTC CASSYPITGGDNEQFF TRBJ2-1 TRBV6-5 - -
TGTGCCAGCAGCGTGGAGCGGGGGCACTACAATGAGCAGTTCTTC CASSVERGHYNEQFF TRBJ2-1 TRBV9 TRBD2 -
TGTGCCAGCAGCTTAGGAGGAAACTCTGGAAACACCATATATTTT CASSLGGNSGNTIYF TRBJ1-3 TRBV7-2 - -
TGTGCTAGTGGTTCAGTCATTAATGAAGCTTTCTTT CASGSVINEAFF TRBJ1-1 TRBV12-5 - -
TGCGCCAGCAGCCAACTAGCGGGGGATACCTACGAGCAGTACTTC CASSQLAGDTYEQYF TRBJ2-7 TRBV4-1 TRBD2 -
TGTGCCAGCAGAAGCGGGGGGGGCTACGAGCAGTACTTC CASRSGGGYEQYF TRBJ2-7 TRBV27 TRBD2 -
TGTGCCAGTAGTCCCACAGGGAATTCACCCCTCCACTTT CASSPTGNSPLHF TRBJ1-6 TRBV19 - -
TGTGCCAGCAGCTCCGTTGAGGAGCAGTACTTC CASSSVEEQYF TRBJ2-7 TRBV5-4 - -
TGTGCCAGCAGCCAATTTTTCTCCGAAGCTTTCTTT CASSQFFSEAFF TRBJ1-1 TRBV14 - once
TGTGCCAGTAGTACCACAGGGAATGAGCAGTTCTTC CASSTTGNEQFF TRBJ2-1 TRBV19 - -
TGTGCCAGTTCTTACTACGCTAGCAATCAGCCCCAGCATTTT CASSYYASNQPQHF TRBJ1-5 TRBV19 - few
TGTGCCAGCAGCTTGGGTGTCGGCTCCTACGAGCAGTACTTC CASSLGVGSYEQYF TRBJ2-7 TRBV5-8 - -
TGTGCCAGCACCAAAAGTCGGACAGGGGGCGACCTTGGCAATCAGCCCCAGCATTTT CASTKSRTGGDLGNQPQHF TRBJ1-5 TRBV2 TRBD1 -
TGTGCCAGCAGTTTAAGGGGGTCGGTTGGTGGCTACACCTTC CASSLRGSVGGYTF TRBJ1-2 TRBV28 - -
TGTGCCAGCAGTGACAGGGGGCGAAGCTCCTATAATTCACCCCTCCACTTT CASSDRGRSSYNSPLHF TRBJ1-6 TRBV6-1 TRBD1 -
TGTGCCAGCAGTTACAGGGGGAGTCCCTATGGCTACACCTTC CASSYRGSPYGYTF TRBJ1-2 TRBV6-5 - few
TGTGCCAGCAGTGAAGTGTTGGGGGGTAATGAAAAACTGTTTTTT CASSEVLGGNEKLFF TRBJ1-4 TRBV6-1 - -
TGTGCCAGCAGCCGGACTAGCGGGGTTAACAATGAGCAGTTCTTC CASSRTSGVNNEQFF TRBJ2-1 TRBV6-1 TRBD2 -
TGCGCCAATACTAGCGGGGGTAAAAGCACAGATACGCAGTATTTT CANTSGGKSTDTQYF TRBJ2-3 TRBV10-1 TRBD2 -
TGTGCCAGCTCACCATGGCCCCTCTACGAGCAGTACTTC CASSPWPLYEQYF TRBJ2-7 TRBV18 - -
TGCAGCGTCGCCTCGTCACAGGACAGGGATCCCCACGAGCAGTTCTTC CSVASSQDRDPHEQFF TRBJ2-1 TRBV29-1 TRBD1 -
TGTGCCAGCAGCTGGGGGACTTTGCAGTTCTTC CASSWGTLQFF TRBJ2-1 TRBV5-5 - -
TGTGCCAGTAGTACCCAGCGCGGGACAGGGGATAATGAGCAGTTCTTC CASSTQRGTGDNEQFF TRBJ2-1 TRBV19 TRBD1 -
TGTGCCAGCAGCTTAGTCCTAGGGGCCACCGGGGAGCTGTTTTTT CASSLVLGATGELFF TRBJ2-2 TRBV11-3 - -
TGTGCCAGCAGCTCCTGGGGGGGTGGGTTAGGAGGCTACACCTTC CASSSWGGGLGGYTF TRBJ1-2 TRBV5-4 - -
TGTGCCAGCAGCTCCCTTAATGGACTAGCGATCCCCTACGAGCAGTACTTC CASSSLNGLAIPYEQYF TRBJ2-7 TRBV7-9 TRBD2 -
TGTGCCAGCAGCCTGGGTACCCCGACAGGGTCCGGGGAGCTGTTTTTT CASSLGTPTGSGELFF TRBJ2-2 TRBV13 TRBD1 -
TGTGCCAGCAGCGACTACGGGACAGGGGGCGCCGGCAATCAGCCCCAGCATTTT CASSDYGTGGAGNQPQHF TRBJ1-5 TRBV5-6 TRBD1 once
TGTGCCAGCAGCGAGGCTAATGAAAAACTGTTTTTT CASSEANEKLFF TRBJ1-4 TRBV4-2 - -
TGTGCCAGCAGCCCTTATGGCCCCTACGAGCAGTACTTC CASSPYGPYEQYF TRBJ2-7 TRBV14 - -
TGTGCCAGCAGCCCCCCTCGAAGCGGAAACACTGAAGCTTTCTTT CASSPPRSGNTEAFF TRBJ1-1 TRBV7-9 - -
TGCGCCAGCAGCTTGGATTCGACTAGCGGGGGGGCCTGGGATACGCAGTATTTT CASSLDSTSGGAWDTQYF TRBJ2-3 TRBV5-1 TRBD2 -
TGTGCCAGCAGCTGGTCGGGGGTCTTCGGCTACACCTTC CASSWSGVFGYTF TRBJ1-2 TRBV5-4 - -
TGTGCCACCAGCAGGGTCACTAGCCAGGGTCAGGATGAGCAGTTCTTC CATSRVTSQGQDEQFF TRBJ2-1 TRBV15 - -
TGCGCCAGCAGCCCCAGCGGGGGGGGATACAATGAGCAGTTCTTC CASSPSGGGYNEQFF TRBJ2-1 TRBV5-1 TRBD2 -
TGTGCCAGCAGTTTAATTCAGGGCCTTAATGAAAAACTGTTTTTT CASSLIQGLNEKLFF TRBJ1-4 TRBV27 - once
TGTGCCAGCAGCTTAGAAACTTTTGGAGGACAGGGGACTTACGAGCAGTACTTC CASSLETFGGQGTYEQYF TRBJ2-7 TRBV11-2 TRBD1 -
TGTGCCAGCAGCTTGGGGGCAGGGGGTCAAACTAATGAAAAACTGTTTTTT CASSLGAGGQTNEKLFF TRBJ1-4 TRBV13 TRBD1 -
TGTGCCAGCAGTTTGAGCAGGGTGCTCTACAATGAGCAGTTCTTC CASSLSRVLYNEQFF TRBJ2-1 TRBV27 - -
TGTGCTAGCAGGCCTATCGGGGGACTCGACAATGAGCAGTTCTTC CASRPIGGLDNEQFF TRBJ2-1 TRBV7-7 - -